This T cell receptor (beta chain) came from a study of CD8 T cells in Susac syndrome. After extraction with the RNeasy kit, about 0.5 to 1 ug of the RNA was reverse transcribed using random hexamers. Amplification of TCR beta CDR3 by immunoSEQ multiplex PCR spanned 54 Vbeta and 13 Jbeta. TCRdb recomputed calls from the immunoSEQ multiplex PCR reads with MiXCR, one row per CDR3 protein. The sample carries some 99,000 distinct CDR3 sequences, about 95% recorded once. The germline V gene has CDR1 DFQATT and CDR2 SNEGSKA (reference sequence). The trim removed 3 bases at V and 2 bases at J, leaving 4 bases unmatched. This CDR3 has 14 residues. TCR beta sequences were obtained from blood CD8+ and CD4+ T cells. Isolation of CD8+ and CD4+ T cells was performed negatively, whereas enrichment of TEMRA cells was done by FACS.

The sequencing sample was made of CD4+ T cells from PBMCs. This clonotype was sampled from a human donor in good health. This chain joins TRBV20-1 and TRBJ1-5; the match to TRBD1 covers 7 bases. DNA for the CDR3: TGCAGTGCTAGTGTTACAGGGGGCAATCAGCCCCAGCATTTT. Translated, it gives CSASVTGGNQPQHF.